The 15 T cell receptor beta chains listed next were all sequenced from one sample in a study of tumor-infiltrating lymphocytes in primary liver carcinoma. TCR beta cDNA came from approximately 490 ng total RNA, primed with a constant-region primer. A slightly modified ARM-PCR protocol with three nested multiplex PCR rounds produced these TCR beta libraries. Rounds one and two of PCR, each of 10 cycles, were primed with TRBV1-TRBV30 forward primers and a C-beta reverse primer. A single record per CDR3 protein comes from TCRdb applying MiXCR to the multiplex PCR reads. The sample carries fewer than 350,000 distinct CDR3 sequences, 50% to 70% recorded once. Germline DNA was also extracted, with blood RNA taken from unsorted whole blood. Sequenced sample: peripheral blood. The receptors here all came from a man aged 40-49 years with primary liver carcinoma and hepatitis B virus infection.

Notes on this clonotype: This could be a read error, since a much larger clone is one nucleotide away. The chain combines TRBV12-3 or TRBV12-4 with TRBJ2-2; TRBD2 aligns across 7 bases. Trimming removed 11 bases from V and 3 bases from J; junction bases left unmatched: 15. This CDR3 contains 16 residues. CDR3 amino acids: CAGNLVPGGHTGELFF. CDR3 DNA sequence: TGTGCCGGCAACCTGGTCCCGGGGGGACACACCGGGGAGCTGTTTTTT.

As regards this clonotype: The CDR3 ends on some other residue instead of the conserved phenylalanine or tryptophan, so this is likely a read error. This chain connects TRBV4-3 to TRBJ1-2, with 7 bases fitting TRBD1. CDR3 length equals 12 residues. Germline lookup yields CDR1 LGHNA and CDR2 YSLEER. CDR3 protein: CASSLQGYDYTL. As DNA, the CDR3 is TGCGCCAGCAGCCTACAGGGGTATGACTACACCCTC.

This clonotype showed up many times. The chain recombines TRBV6-6 with TRBJ2-6; no clear D gene. CDR1 and CDR2 (germline): MNHNY, SVGAGI (reference sequence). The V end lost 5 bases, the J end lost 0 bases, and 5 bases lay between the germline ends. The CDR3 length is 14 residues. The CDR3 region has the DNA TGTGCCAGCAGTGGTAACTCTGGGGCCAACGTCCTGACTTTC. As protein: CASSGNSGANVLTF.

This clonotype was observed at least ten times. The chain's CDR3 is CASLPLGVGYNEQFF. The CDR3 bases are TGTGCCAGCCTGCCGCTTGGTGTCGGTTACAATGAGCAGTTCTTC. The chain links TRBV6-1 to TRBJ2-1, with D unresolved. V was shortened by 8 bases and J by 4 bases, with 18 bases between the two germline ends. The CDR3 runs to 15 residues. The germline CDR1 and CDR2 sequences are MNHNS and SASEGT.

A word on this clonotype: Its ends do not fully match the called genes, so a read error is possible. V is TRBV11-2 and J is TRBJ2-3, with 9 bases lining up with TRBD2. The germline CDR1 and CDR2 sequences are SGHAT and FQNNGV. The CDR3 consists of 18 residues. CDR3 DNA: TGTGCCAGCAGGGGAGGGACTAGCAGGAGGTGGGTCTCAGATACGCAGTACTTT. It specifies CASRGGTSRRWVSDTQYF.

About this clonotype itself: A much larger clone is a single base away; this may be a read error. The chain couples TRBV11-2 to TRBJ2-6, with D unresolved. CDR1 is SGHAT, CDR2 FQNNGV, per germline. The V end was cut by 4 bases, the J end by 0 bases, with 13 bases between. The CDR3 loop spans 17 amino acids. The CDR3 nucleotides read TGTGCCAGCAGCTCAGATACCCTCTTCTCTGGGGCCAACGTCCTGACTTTC. Residues: CASSSDTLFSGANVLTF.

This clonotype was seen a few times. The chain recombines TRBV28 with TRBJ1-2, with TRBD1 matching over 7 bases. The CDR3 runs to 13 residues. V dropped 4 bases and J dropped 4; count of bases not matched to a gene: 3. Germline V lookup: CDR1 MDHEN, CDR2 SYDVKM. As DNA, the CDR3 is TGTGCCAGCAGTTCGACAGGGCCCTATGGCTACACCTTC. Its translation is CASSSTGPYGYTF.

As for this clonotype: The junction departs from the called germline gene at one end, perhaps through a read error. This chain connects TRBV6-1 to TRBJ2-1; possible D gene TRBD2, 6 bases. Germline CDR1 reads MNHNS; CDR2 reads SASEGT. The CDR3 runs to 16 residues. In DNA form, the CDR3 reads TGTGCTAGCAGTGAGACCCGCGGGATAGCTCTCGATGAGCAGTTCTTC. This translates into CASSETRGIALDEQFF.

This clonotype appeared many times. The chain is built from TRBV29-1 and TRBJ1-1, with D maybe TRBD1 (6 bases). CDR3 length: 14 amino acids. CDR1 SQVTM and CDR2 ANQGSEA come from the germline V gene. The V and J ends lost 4 bases and 0 bases respectively, with 12 bases between them. The CDR3 DNA reads TGCAGCGTTGCTTTGGGGGCGATGAACACTGAAGCTTTCTTT. Its translation: CSVALGAMNTEAFF. The variable domain in full, completed from reference TRBV29-1 and TRBJ1-1, reads SAVISQKPSRDICQRGTSLTIQCQVDSQVTMMFWYRQQPGQSLTLIATANQGSEATYESGFVIDKFPISRPNLTFSTLTVSNMSPEDSSIYLCSVALGAMNTEAFFGQGTRLTVV.

The rearrangement uses TRBV5-1 and TRBJ2-7; D is perhaps TRBD1 (6 bases). The germline CDR1 and CDR2 sequences are SGHRS and YFSETQ. The V and J ends lost 4 bases and 0 bases respectively, with 11 bases between them. This CDR3 has 14 amino acids. The CDR3 sequence: CASSIHRDSYEQYF. The CDR3 DNA follows: TGCGCCAGCAGCATACACAGGGACTCCTACGAGCAGTACTTC.

A remark on this clonotype: A much bigger clone sits one base away, suggesting this may be a read error. V usage is TRBV4-2 and J usage is TRBJ2-7; 12 bases are shared with TRBD2. Germline V gives CDR1 LGHNA, CDR2 YNFKEQ. The CDR3 length is 16 residues. The CDR3 DNA reads TGTGCCAGCAGCCAGTTTGGTACTAGCGGGGGGTACGAGCAGTGCTTC. Protein product: CASSQFGTSGGYEQCF.

As regards this clonotype: This may come from a read error, since a much larger clone is one base off. In this CDR3 the conserved last residue, phenylalanine or tryptophan, is missing, so a read error is likely. This sequence joins TRBV5-1 and TRBJ1-2; D is possibly TRBD1 (5 bases). Germline V gene data show CDR1 as SGHRS and CDR2 as YFSETQ. Trimming removed 4 bases from V and 11 bases from J, with 18 bases in between. The CDR3 has 13 residues. The CDR3 DNA reads TGCGCCAGCAGCCCCGTGACAGACTCTGTTTACACCATC. Protein: CASSPVTDSVYTI.

The rearrangement joins TRBV5-1 to TRBJ1-1; 8 bases map to TRBD1. The V segment lost 1 base and the J segment 1 base; nucleotides outside the gene matches: 3. Germline loops: CDR1 SGHRS, CDR2 YFSETQ. The CDR3 is 15 amino acids. The CDR3 nucleotides are TGCGCCAGCAGCTTGACAGGACAGGGGAACACTGAAGCTTTCTTT. Translating gives CASSLTGQGNTEAFF.

The rearrangement uses TRBV29-1 and TRBJ2-7; D may be TRBD1 or TRBD2 (5 bases each). Per germline, CDR1 SQVTM and CDR2 ANQGSEA. Trimming pared 8 bases from V and 2 bases from J, leaving 13 bases between. The CDR3 has 12 residues. Here the CDR3 reads CSLQQGAYEQYF. CDR3 DNA: TGCAGCCTTCAGCAGGGAGCCTACGAGCAGTACTTC.

This clonotype was detected only once. Being one base from a much bigger clone, this may be a read error. The chain couples TRBV6-1 to TRBJ1-1; TRBD1 might be the D (6 bases). From germline, CDR1 is MNHNS and CDR2 SASEGT. The CDR3 is 15 residues long. The CDR3 sequence: CASSARGGFVGETFF. CDR3 bases: TGTGCCAGCAGTGCTAGGGGGGGCTTTGTTGGTGAAACTTTCTTT.